The sequence of this T cell receptor beta chain was determined in a study of blood T cell repertoires in COVID-19 (dated by TCRdb to about 2020). With regard to the full study: Samples covering the acute and convalescent phases of COVID-19 were provided by collaborators in the United States, Italy and Spain. The material from the prospective study consisted of cDNA or gDNA derived from T cells, B-cell-depleted T cells, or PBMCs. The dataset comprised deeply sampled blood TCRbeta repertoires from subjects exposed to, actively infected with, or recovered from COVID-19. A freely available public database, intended as a resource for researchers studying the immune response to SARS-CoV-2, is where the repertoires were released. The samples were drawn from the first 160 participants of the ongoing ImmuneRACE study and from roughly 1,300 subjects provided by 6 global collaborators. Nearly every sample came with metadata listing a de-identified subject ID, COVID-19 status, age in years and sex. Where available, HLA class I and class II types were taken from metadata supplied by the sample provider and were not determined by assay-based typing. What the study reported, not specific to this receptor: The quantity of clinical and demographic metadata differed by source and by participant and was supplied without curation.

In the prospective study, participants were about 18 to 90 years old, resided in fewer than 25 geographic areas of the United States, and were enrolled through a virtual design. In the prospective study, cohorts were assigned on the basis of participant-reported clinical history obtained from a screening survey and a study questionnaire. Recovered participants in ImmuneRACE Cohort 3 were defined by two consecutive negative NP/OP PCR tests, clearance by a healthcare professional, or resolution of symptoms. In the prospective study, whole blood, serum and a nasopharyngeal or oropharyngeal swab were collected from each participant by mobile phlebotomists. Over an approximately two-month period, participants in the prospective study had the option of providing additional blood draws and questionnaires. Blood samples from the prospective study were shipped frozen or at room temperature prior to DNA extraction.

With respect to this clone: Its antigen is still unknown. One base away there is no much larger clone; base qualities are not given.

The CDR3, cysteine through phenylalanine, is 17 amino acids long. Only the CDR3 DNA is retained, 51 bases long and in frame from the first base. The V and J ends are trimmed by 0 bases and 4 bases, leaving 16 bases between them. From the germline V gene, CDR1 is SGHAT and CDR2 is FQNNGV. TCRbeta CDR3 regions were amplified from genomic DNA using the immunoSEQ Assay, a bias-controlled multiplex PCR. Under the source paper's analysis protocol: Within the assay, amplification of reference gene primers was used to estimate how many nucleated cells each sample contained. Sequence reads were collapsed and filtered to measure the absolute abundance of every unique TCRbeta CDR3 rearrangement. Productive Simpson clonality was computed per sample as the square root of Simpson's diversity index over productive rearrangements. As stored in TCRdb, this immuneACCESS dataset retains in-frame rearrangements with V and J assigned. A fraction of the clones does not appear; measured against another copy, unresolved V genes explain less than half of the discrepancy, and the remainder lacks a known reason. That table supplies the V and J calls and clone size; D and trimming were determined from the DNA. Here the sample has a few hundred thousand clones; roughly 80% occur a single time. The ten largest clones represent about 4.9% of the sample.

Recombination joined TRBV11-2 with TRBJ1-5, with TRBD1 tentatively as D gene (5 bases match). The sequencing input was PBMCs or T cells enriched from blood (not recorded which). The clonotype comes from a woman aged 45-60 years who had recovered from COVID-19. DNA sequence: TGTGCCAGCAGCTTAGATCCGTGGCAGGGTAAGAATCAGCCCCAGCATTTT. Its translation is CASSLDPWQGKNQPQHF.